The T cell receptor (beta chain) described here comes from a study of cytomegalovirus exposure and HLA in healthy donors. The wider study: The same platform as the roughly 700 first-cohort repertoires was used for the 90 to 150 validation repertoires, a later analysis reported. Study-level findings and limits: Specificity for CMV antigens was confirmed in vitro for a few of the CMV-associated chains. Researchers counted roughly 150 TCR beta chains as cytomegalovirus-associated. According to a subsequent analysis, TCR clusters from the first cohort were inclined to appear together in the roughly 130 validation repertoires.

Here immunoSEQ multiplex PCR was the method, and the copy in TCRdb shows in-frame clones only, minus some. The sample holds approximately 230,000 clones, more than 75% seen once. J lost 6 bases, V lost 2 bases, and 8 bases had no gene match. The germline CDR1 and CDR2 sequences are MNHNS and SASEGT. This CDR3 has 15 amino acids. Points on this clone: Its antigen is not identified.

Material: PBMCs. This rearrangement joins TRBV6-1 to TRBJ2-7; TRBD2 agrees at 9 bases. This TCR was recovered from a man aged 18 to 29 in good health and CMV-seropositive. CDR3 sequence reads: CASSEWAGGPLEQYF. Written as DNA, the CDR3 is TGTGCCAGCAGTGAATGGGCGGGAGGGCCTCTCGAGCAGTACTTC.